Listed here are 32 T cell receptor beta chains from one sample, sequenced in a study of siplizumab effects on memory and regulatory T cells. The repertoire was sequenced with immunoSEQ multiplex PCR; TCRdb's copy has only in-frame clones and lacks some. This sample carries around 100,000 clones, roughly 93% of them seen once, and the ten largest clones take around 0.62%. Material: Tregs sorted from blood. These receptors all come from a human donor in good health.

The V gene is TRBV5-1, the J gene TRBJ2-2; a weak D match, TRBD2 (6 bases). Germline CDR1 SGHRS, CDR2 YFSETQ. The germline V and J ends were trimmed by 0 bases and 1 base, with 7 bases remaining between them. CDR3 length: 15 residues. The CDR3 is CASSLGSGNTGELFF. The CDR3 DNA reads TGCGCCAGCAGCTTGGGTAGCGGGAACACCGGGGAGCTGTTTTTT.

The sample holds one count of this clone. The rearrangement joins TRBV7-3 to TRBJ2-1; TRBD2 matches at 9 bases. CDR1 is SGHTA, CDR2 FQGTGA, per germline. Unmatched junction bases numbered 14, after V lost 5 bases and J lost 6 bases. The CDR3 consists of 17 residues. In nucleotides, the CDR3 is TGTGCCAGCAGCCCCCGTCGGCGGGAGGGCCCTCGCAATGAGCAGTTCTTC. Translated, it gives CASSPRRREGPRNEQFF.

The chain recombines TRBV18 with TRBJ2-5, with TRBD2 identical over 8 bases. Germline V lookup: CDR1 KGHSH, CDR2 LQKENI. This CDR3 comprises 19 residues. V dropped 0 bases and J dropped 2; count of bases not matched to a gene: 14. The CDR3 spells CASSPPWPSGLKGQETQYF. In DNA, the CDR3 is TGTGCCAGCTCACCACCTTGGCCTAGCGGGTTAAAGGGGCAAGAGACCCAGTACTTC.

CDR3 in DNA: TGCGCCAGCAGCCACGTGGGACGGCAGAACACTGAAGCTTTCTTT. This codes for CASSHVGRQNTEAFF. The chain has TRBV4-1 and TRBJ1-1; D is perhaps TRBD1 (5 bases). The ends were cut back, 3 bases at V and 1 base at J, with 12 bases in the middle. The V gene's germline CDR1 is MGHRA and CDR2 YSYEKL. CDR3 length: 15 amino acids.

CDR3 nucleotide sequence: TGTGCCAGCTCACCACCGTCAGGGGGCCGACATGAGCAGTTCTTC. Translated, it gives CASSPPSGGRHEQFF. The chain joins TRBV18 to TRBJ2-1; TRBD1 matches 8 bases. There are 15 residues in the CDR3. CDR1 and CDR2 from the germline V gene are KGHSH and LQKENI. With V trimmed by 0 bases and J by 8 bases, 6 bases remained unmatched.

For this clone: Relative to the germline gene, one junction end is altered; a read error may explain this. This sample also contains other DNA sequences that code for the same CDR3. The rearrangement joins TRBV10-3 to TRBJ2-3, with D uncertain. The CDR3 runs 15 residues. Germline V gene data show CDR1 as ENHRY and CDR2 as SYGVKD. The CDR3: CAISGKLTSTDTQYF. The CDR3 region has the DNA TGCGCCATCAGTGGGAAGTTGACTAGCACAGATACGCAGTATTTT.

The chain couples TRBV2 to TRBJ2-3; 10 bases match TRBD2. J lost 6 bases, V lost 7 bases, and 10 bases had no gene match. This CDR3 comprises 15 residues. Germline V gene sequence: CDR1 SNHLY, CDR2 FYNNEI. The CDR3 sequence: CASTISGRAYDTQYF. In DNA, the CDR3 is TGTGCCAGCACCATAAGCGGGAGGGCCTACGATACGCAGTATTTT.

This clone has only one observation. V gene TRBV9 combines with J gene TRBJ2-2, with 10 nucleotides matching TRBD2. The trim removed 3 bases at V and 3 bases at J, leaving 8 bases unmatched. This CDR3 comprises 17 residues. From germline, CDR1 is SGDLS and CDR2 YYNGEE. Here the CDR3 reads CASSEPRLAGDTGELFF. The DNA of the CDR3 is TGTGCCAGCAGCGAGCCCCGGCTAGCGGGAGACACCGGGGAGCTGTTTTTT.

The CDR3 coding sequence is TGTGCCAGCAGGGGGGGTTCACGCGCTTTCTTT. It specifies CASRGGSRAFF. The rearrangement uses TRBV2 and TRBJ1-1; TRBD1 is a possible D gene (5 bases). The length of the CDR3 is 11 residues. Trimming removed 6 bases from V and 11 bases from J, with 13 bases in between. CDR1 SNHLY and CDR2 FYNNEI come from the germline V gene.

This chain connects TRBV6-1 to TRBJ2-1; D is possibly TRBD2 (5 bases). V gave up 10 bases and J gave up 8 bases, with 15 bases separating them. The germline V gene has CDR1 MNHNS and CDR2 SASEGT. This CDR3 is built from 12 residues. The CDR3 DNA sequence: TGTGCCACCCTGGCTGCGGGCTATGAGCAGTTCTTC. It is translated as CATLAAGYEQFF.

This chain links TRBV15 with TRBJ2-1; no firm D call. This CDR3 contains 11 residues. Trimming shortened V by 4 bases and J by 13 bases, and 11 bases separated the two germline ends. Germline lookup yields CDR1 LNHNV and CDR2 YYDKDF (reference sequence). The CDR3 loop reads CATSNPLYQFF. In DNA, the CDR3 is TGTGCCACCAGCAACCCGCTATATCAGTTCTTC. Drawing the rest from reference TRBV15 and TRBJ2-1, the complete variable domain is DAMVIQNPRYQVTQFGKPVTLSCSQTLNHNVMYWYQQKSSQAPKLLFHYYDKDFNNEADTPDNFQSRRPNTSFCFLDIRSPGLGDTAMYLCATSNPLYQFFGPGTRLTVL.

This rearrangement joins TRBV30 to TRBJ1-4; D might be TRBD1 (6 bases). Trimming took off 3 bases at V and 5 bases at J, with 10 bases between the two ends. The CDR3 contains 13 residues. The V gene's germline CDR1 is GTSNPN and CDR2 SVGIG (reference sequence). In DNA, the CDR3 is TGTGCCTGGAGCGACCAGGGGAATGAAAAACTGTTTTTT. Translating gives CAWSDQGNEKLFF.

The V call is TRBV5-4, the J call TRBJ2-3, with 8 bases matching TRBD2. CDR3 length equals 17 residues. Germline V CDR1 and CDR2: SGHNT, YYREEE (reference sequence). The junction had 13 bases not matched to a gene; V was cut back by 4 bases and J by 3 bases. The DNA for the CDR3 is TGTGCCAGCAGCCTAGTCTCGGGGGGGCCCCTAACAGATACGCAGTATTTT. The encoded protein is CASSLVSGGPLTDTQYF.

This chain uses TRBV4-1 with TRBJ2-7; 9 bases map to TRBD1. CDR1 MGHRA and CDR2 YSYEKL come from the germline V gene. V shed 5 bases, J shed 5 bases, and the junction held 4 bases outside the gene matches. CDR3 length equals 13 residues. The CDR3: CASSYRTGDEQYF. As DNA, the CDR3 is TGCGCCAGCAGCTATCGGACAGGGGACGAGCAGTACTTC.

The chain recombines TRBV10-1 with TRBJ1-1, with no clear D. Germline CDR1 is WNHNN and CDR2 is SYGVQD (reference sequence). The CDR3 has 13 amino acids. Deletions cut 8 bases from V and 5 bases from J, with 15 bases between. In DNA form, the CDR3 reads TGCGCCAGCCTTCATGAAGGGAAGACTGAAGCTTTCTTT. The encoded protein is CASLHEGKTEAFF.

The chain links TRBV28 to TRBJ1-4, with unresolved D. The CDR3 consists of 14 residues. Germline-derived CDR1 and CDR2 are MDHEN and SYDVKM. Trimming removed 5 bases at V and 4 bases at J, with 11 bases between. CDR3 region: CASSTMNHNEKLFF. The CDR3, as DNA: TGTGCCAGCAGTACGATGAACCATAATGAAAAACTGTTTTTT. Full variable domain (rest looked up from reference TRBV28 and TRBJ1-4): DVKVTQSSRYLVKRTGEKVFLECVQDMDHENMFWYRQDPGLGLRLIYFSYDVKMKEKGDIPEGYSVSREKKERFSLILESASTNQTSMYLCASSTMNHNEKLFFGSGTQLSVL.

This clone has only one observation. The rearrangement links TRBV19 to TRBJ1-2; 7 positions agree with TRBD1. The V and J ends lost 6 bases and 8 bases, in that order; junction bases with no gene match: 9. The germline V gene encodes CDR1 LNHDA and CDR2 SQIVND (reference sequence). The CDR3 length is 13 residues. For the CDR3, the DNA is TGTGCCAGTAGGAACGACAGGGTGGGCGGCTACACCTTC. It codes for CASRNDRVGGYTF.

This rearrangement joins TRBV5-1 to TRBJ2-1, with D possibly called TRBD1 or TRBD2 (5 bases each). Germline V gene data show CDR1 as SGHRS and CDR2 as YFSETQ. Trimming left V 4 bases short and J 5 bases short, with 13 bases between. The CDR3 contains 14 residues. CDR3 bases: TGCGCCAGCAGCCCGGTGGGACGGCACAATGAGCAGTTCTTC. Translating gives CASSPVGRHNEQFF.

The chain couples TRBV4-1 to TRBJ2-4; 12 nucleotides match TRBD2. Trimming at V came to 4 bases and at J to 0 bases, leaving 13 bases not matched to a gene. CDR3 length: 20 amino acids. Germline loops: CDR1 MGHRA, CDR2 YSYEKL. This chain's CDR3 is CASSPNPLAGGSVAKNIQYF. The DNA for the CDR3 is TGCGCCAGCAGCCCCAACCCCCTAGCGGGGGGGTCCGTAGCCAAAAACATTCAGTACTTC.

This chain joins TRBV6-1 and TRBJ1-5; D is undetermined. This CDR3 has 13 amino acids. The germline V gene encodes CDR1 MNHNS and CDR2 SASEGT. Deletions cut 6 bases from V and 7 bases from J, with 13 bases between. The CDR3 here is CASSVGLGQPQHF. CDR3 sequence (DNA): TGTGCCAGCAGCGTCGGGCTGGGGCAGCCCCAGCATTTT.

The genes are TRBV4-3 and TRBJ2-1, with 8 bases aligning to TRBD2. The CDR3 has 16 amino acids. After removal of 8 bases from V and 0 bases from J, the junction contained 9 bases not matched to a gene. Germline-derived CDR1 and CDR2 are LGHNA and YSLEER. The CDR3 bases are TGCGCCAGCGCCGGGAGGGCGGGAGGCTCCTACAATGAGCAGTTCTTC. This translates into CASAGRAGGSYNEQFF.

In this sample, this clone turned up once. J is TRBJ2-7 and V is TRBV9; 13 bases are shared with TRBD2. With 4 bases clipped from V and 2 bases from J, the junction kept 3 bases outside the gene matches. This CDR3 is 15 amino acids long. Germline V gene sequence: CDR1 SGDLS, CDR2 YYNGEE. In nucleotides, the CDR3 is TGTGCCAGCAGCACAGGACTAGCGGGAGCCTACGAGCAGTACTTC. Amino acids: CASSTGLAGAYEQYF.

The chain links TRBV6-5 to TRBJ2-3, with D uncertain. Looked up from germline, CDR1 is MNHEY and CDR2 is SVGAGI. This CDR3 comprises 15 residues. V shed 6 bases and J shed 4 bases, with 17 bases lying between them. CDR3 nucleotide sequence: TGTGCCAGCAGCATAGGGCTCCCCCTCCCAGATACGCAGTATTTT. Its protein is CASSIGLPLPDTQYF.

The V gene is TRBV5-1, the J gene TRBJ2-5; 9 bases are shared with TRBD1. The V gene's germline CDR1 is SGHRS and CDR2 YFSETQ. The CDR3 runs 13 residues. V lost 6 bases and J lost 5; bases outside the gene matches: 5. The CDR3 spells CASIGTGKETQYF. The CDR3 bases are TGCGCCAGCATTGGGACAGGGAAGGAGACCCAGTACTTC.

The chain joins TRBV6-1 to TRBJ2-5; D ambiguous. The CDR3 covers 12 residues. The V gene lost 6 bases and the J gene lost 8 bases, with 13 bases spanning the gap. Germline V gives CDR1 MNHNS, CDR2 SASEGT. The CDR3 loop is CASSELVLTQYF. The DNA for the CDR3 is TGTGCCAGCAGCGAACTTGTCCTCACCCAGTACTTC.

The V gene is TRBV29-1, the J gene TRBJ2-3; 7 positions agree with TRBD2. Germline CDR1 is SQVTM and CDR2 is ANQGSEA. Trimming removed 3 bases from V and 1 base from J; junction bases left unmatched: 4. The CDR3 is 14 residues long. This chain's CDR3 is CSVDLAVGTDTQYF. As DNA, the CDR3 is TGCAGCGTTGATCTAGCGGTGGGCACAGATACGCAGTATTTT.

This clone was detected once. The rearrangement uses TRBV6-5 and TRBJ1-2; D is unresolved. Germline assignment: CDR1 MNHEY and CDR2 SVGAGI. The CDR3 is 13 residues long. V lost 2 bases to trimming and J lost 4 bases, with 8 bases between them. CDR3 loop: CASSYGEIYGYTF. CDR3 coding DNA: TGTGCCAGCAGTTACGGGGAGATCTATGGCTACACCTTC.

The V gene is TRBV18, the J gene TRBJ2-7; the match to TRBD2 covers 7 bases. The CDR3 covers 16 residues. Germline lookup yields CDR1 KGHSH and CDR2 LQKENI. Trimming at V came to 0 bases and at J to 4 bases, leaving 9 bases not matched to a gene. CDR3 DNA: TGTGCCAGCTCACCACCTTCGGCGGGAGTTATGTACGAGCAGTACTTC. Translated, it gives CASSPPSAGVMYEQYF.

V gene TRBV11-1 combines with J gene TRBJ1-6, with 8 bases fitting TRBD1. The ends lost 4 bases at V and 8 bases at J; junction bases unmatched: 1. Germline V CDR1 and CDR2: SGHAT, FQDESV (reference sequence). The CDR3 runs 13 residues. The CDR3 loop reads CASSSDRDSPLHF. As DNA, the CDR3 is TGTGCCAGCAGCTCGGACAGGGATTCACCCCTCCACTTT.

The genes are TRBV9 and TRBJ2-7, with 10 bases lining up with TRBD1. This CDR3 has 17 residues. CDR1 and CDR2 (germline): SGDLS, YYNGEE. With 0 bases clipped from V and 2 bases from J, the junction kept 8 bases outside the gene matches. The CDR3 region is CASSVGPVGTGAYEQYF. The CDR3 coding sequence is TGTGCCAGCAGCGTAGGGCCAGTGGGGACAGGGGCCTACGAGCAGTACTTC. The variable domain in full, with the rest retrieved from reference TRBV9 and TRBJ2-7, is DSGVTQTPKHLITATGQRVTLRCSPRSGDLSVYWYQQSLDQGLQFLIQYYNGEERAKGNILERFSAQQFPDLHSELNLSSLELGDSALYFCASSVGPVGTGAYEQYFGPGTRLTVT.

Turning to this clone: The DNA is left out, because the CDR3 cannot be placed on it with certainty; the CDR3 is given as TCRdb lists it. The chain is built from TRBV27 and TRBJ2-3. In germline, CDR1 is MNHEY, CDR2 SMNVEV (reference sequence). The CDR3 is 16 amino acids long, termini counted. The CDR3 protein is CASSSSGPQRADTQYF.

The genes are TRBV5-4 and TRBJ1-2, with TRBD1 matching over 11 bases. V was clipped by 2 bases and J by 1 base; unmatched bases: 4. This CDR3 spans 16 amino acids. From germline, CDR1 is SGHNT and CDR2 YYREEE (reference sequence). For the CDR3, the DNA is TGTGCCAGCAGCTTTAGGGGACAGGGGGTTAACTATGGCTACACCTTC. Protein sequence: CASSFRGQGVNYGYTF.